This record concerns one T cell receptor (beta chain) sequence. Antigen: not known. The data were taken from a study of cytomegalovirus exposure and HLA in healthy donors. Study-level information: Earlier sequencing of 150 million to 200 million T cells yielded about 120 million unique TCR beta sequences. Early release data held 85 million or so unique TCRs from HLA-typed donors. Findings of the study overall: TRBV6-2, TRBV6-3 and some other V segments were excluded as indistinguishable. When the data were analyzed later, several of the most significant clusters appeared to be linked to common viral pathogens.

Germline V gene lookup returns CDR1 GTSNPN and CDR2 SVGIG (reference sequence). V lost 3 bases and J lost 0, with 5 bases in between. CDR3 length equals 12 residues. 13 Jbeta primers and 60 Vbeta primers were used for the PCR. Data came from immunoSEQ multiplex PCR; TCRdb stores just in-frame clones and leaves some out. The sample consists of approximately 150,000 clones, around 78% of them appearing once. V usage is TRBV30 and J usage is TRBJ1-2; the D is unclear. The receptor comes from a woman aged 35 to 49 in good health and CMV-seropositive. Sequencing used PBMCs. The CDR3 reads CAWRGANYGYTF. DNA of the CDR3: TGTGCCTGGAGGGGAGCTAACTATGGCTACACCTTC.